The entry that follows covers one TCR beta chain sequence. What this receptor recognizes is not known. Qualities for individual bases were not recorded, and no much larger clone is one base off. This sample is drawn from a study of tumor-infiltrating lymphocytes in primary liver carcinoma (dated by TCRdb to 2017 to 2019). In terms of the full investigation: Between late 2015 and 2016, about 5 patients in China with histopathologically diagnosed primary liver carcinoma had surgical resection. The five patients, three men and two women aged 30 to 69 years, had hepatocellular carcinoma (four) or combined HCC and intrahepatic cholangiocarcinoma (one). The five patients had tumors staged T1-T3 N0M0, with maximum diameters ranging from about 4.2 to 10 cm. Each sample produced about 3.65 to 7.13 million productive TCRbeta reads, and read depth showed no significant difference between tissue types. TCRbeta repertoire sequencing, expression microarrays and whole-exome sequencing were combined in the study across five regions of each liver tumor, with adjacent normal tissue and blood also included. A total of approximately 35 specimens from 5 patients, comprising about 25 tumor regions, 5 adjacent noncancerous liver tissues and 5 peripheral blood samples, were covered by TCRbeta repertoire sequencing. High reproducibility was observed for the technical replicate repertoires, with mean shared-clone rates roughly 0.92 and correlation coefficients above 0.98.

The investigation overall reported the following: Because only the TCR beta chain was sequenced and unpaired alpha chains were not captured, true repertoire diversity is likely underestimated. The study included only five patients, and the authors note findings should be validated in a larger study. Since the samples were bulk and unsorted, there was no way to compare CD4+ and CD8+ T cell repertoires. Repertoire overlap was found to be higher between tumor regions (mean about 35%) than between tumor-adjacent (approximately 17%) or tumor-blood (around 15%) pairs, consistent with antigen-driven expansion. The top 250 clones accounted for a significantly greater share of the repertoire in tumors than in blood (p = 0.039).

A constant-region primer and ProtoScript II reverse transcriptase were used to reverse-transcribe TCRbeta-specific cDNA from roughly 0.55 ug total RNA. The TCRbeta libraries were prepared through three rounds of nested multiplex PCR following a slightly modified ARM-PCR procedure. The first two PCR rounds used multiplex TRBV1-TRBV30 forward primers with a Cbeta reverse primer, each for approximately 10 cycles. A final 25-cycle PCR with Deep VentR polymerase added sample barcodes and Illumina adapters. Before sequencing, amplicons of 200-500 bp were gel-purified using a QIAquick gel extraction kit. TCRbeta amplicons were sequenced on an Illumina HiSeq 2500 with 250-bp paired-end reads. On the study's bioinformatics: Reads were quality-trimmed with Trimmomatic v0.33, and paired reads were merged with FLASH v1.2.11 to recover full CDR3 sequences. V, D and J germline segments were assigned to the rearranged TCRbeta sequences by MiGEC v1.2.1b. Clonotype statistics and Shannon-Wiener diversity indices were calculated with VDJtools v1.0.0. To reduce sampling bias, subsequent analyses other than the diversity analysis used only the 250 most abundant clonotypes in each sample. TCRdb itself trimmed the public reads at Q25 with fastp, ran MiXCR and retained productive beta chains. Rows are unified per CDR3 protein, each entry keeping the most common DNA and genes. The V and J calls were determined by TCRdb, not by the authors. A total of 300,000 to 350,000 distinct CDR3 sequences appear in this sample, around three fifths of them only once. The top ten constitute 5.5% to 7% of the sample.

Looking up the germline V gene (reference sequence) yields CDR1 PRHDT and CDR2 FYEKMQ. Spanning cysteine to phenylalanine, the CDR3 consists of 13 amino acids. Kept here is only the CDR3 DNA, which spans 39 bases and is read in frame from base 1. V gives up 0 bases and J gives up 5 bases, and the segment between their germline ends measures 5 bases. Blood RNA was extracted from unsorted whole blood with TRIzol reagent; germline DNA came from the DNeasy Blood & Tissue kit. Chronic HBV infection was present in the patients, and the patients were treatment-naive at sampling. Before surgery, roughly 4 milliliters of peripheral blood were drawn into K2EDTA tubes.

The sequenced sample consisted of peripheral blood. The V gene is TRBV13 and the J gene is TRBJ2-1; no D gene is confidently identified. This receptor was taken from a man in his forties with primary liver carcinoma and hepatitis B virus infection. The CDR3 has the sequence CASSLGSHNEQFF. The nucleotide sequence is TGTGCCAGCAGCTTAGGTTCCCACAATGAGCAGTTCTTC.